These T cell receptor beta chains were read from a single sample in a study of control samples from healthy donors and cancer patients. The data were produced by immunoSEQ multiplex PCR, yet TCRdb's version contains in-frame clones alone and is incomplete. Counted here are roughly 50,000 clones, roughly nine tenths occurring once; the ten biggest clones make up roughly 0.8%. The sample was PBMCs. The receptors come from a man between 25 and 39 years old with colorectal cancer. Each CDR3 is given with its conserved first and last residue. The D gene is left open where the match is weak.

D,J,V,CDR3
-,TRBJ2-6,TRBV6-2/TRBV6-3,CASSYRGDTSGANVLTF
TRBD1,TRBJ1-1,TRBV4-1,CASSHTGVDTEAFF
-,TRBJ2-1,TRBV24-1,CATSDLGRSSYNEQFF
-,TRBJ2-2,TRBV2,CASSSGRTNTGELFF
-,TRBJ1-6,TRBV27,CASSLIPVEGGSPLHF
-,TRBJ1-1,TRBV6-2/TRBV6-3,CASSDSQGAEAFF
TRBD1,TRBJ2-7,TRBV5-6,CASSLAGQGYEQYF
-,TRBJ1-3,TRBV5-6,CASSLDRDSGNTIYF
-,TRBJ1-6,TRBV7-8,CASSFTSDLPPLHF
-,TRBJ2-1,TRBV5-6,CASSYPGRGGNEQFF
TRBD1,TRBJ2-2,TRBV4-1,CASSPTGQILSGELFF
TRBD2,TRBJ2-7,TRBV7-2,CASSLDQGTSGYEQYF
-,TRBJ1-5,TRBV6-2/TRBV6-3,CASSYLPGTGDAVGNQPQHF
TRBD1,TRBJ1-1,TRBV2,CASSVNRGGTEAFF
-,TRBJ2-3,TRBV3-1/TRBV3-2,CASSRKGPDTQYF
-,TRBJ1-5,TRBV27,CASSPQGRHQPQHF
-,TRBJ1-3,TRBV30,CAWSVSGNTIYF
-,TRBJ1-5,TRBV6-6,CASRLEDFGGQPQHF
-,TRBJ1-2,TRBV12-5,CASGQTGAYGYTF
-,TRBJ1-5,TRBV6-2/TRBV6-3,CASSPRRSLYSNQPQHF
-,TRBJ2-2,TRBV9,CASSPMTRGTGELFF
-,TRBJ2-1,TRBV14,CASSHPGVGTYNEQFF
-,TRBJ1-5,TRBV6-5,CASSLSLRGNQPQHF
-,TRBJ1-2,TRBV30,CAWSGTALYGYTF
-,TRBJ1-2,TRBV11-2,CASSPGYGYTF
-,TRBJ2-5,TRBV9,CASSVGVGSAETQYF
TRBD1,TRBJ2-4,TRBV6-1,CASSEIGQGVIAAKNIQYF
-,TRBJ1-1,TRBV25-1,CASSGYNRNTEAFF
-,TRBJ2-5,TRBV27,CASSLSAGGRVWYF
TRBD1,TRBJ1-4,TRBV19,CATHPGQGMTADGMKGLFF
-,TRBJ2-3,TRBV7-8,CASSFSEDTQYF
TRBD1,TRBJ1-6,TRBV9,CASRGTGDSPLHF
-,TRBJ1-5,TRBV5-1,CASSLYVGGQPQHF
-,TRBJ1-2,TRBV5-1,CASSLVSPLRGVGYGYTF
TRBD1,TRBJ1-1,TRBV6-5,CASSYWQGGTEAFF
TRBD1,TRBJ1-1,TRBV4-1,CASSSGQGGLVNTEAFF
TRBD2,TRBJ2-1,TRBV18,CASSRAGGLNEQFF
TRBD1,TRBJ1-6,TRBV27,CASSLGTDYNSPLHF
-,TRBJ1-1,TRBV14,CASSQEMNTEAFF
TRBD1,TRBJ2-7,TRBV4-3,CASSQDFAGGYEQYF